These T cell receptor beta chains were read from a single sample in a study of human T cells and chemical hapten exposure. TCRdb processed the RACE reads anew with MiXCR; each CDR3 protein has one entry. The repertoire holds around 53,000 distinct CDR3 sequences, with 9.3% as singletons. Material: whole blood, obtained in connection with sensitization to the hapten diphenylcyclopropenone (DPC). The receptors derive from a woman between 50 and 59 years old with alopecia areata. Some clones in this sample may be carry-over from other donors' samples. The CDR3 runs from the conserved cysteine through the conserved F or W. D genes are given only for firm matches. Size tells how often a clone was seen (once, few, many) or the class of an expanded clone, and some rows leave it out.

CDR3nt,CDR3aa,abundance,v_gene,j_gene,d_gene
TGTGCCAGCAGCGGGGCGCTCGGTCTAGGTTACAATGAGCAGTTCTTC,CASSGALGLGYNEQFF,many,TRBV9,TRBJ2-1,.
TGCAGTGCTATCACCACCACAGATACGCAGTATTTT,CSAITTTDTQYF,few,TRBV20-1,TRBJ2-3,.
TGTGCCAGCAGCCAAGTTTCCGGCTACTTCACCCAGTACTTC,CASSQVSGYFTQYF,few,TRBV3-2,TRBJ2-5,.
TGCAGCGTCGGGACAGGGGGAAGCAATCAGCCCCAGCATTTT,CSVGTGGSNQPQHF,many,TRBV29-1,TRBJ1-5,TRBD1
TGTGCCAGCAGTTTCCTGGCGGGAGGGCCAGCAGATACGCAGTATTTT,CASSFLAGGPADTQYF,few,TRBV12-3/TRBV12-4,TRBJ2-3,TRBD2
TGTGCCCCCGGGACAAACTATTTACAAGAGACCCAGTACTTC,CAPGTNYLQETQYF,.,TRBV21-1,TRBJ2-5,.
TGTGCCAGCAGTTTACGACGGGAACTAGCGGACCAAGAGACCCAGTACTTC,CASSLRRELADQETQYF,many,TRBV12-3/TRBV12-4,TRBJ2-5,TRBD2
TGTGCCAGCAGCGTAAAACCGGGGACTAGCGGAGAGACCCAGTACTTC,CASSVKPGTSGETQYF,many,TRBV9,TRBJ2-5,TRBD2
TGTGCCACCGAGGGGACCGGGGAGCTGTTTTTT,CATEGTGELFF,many,TRBV12-3/TRBV12-4,TRBJ2-2,.
TGTGCCAGCAAGCCCCAGCTAGCGGGAGGCAATGAGCAGTTCTTC,CASKPQLAGGNEQFF,many,TRBV11-2,TRBJ2-1,TRBD2
TGTGCCAGCAGCGTAGACTTGGCTGGGGAAAGGGTCGAGCAGTACTTC,CASSVDLAGERVEQYF,few,TRBV9,TRBJ2-7,.
TGCAGCGTCGGAGTTGCAACTAATGAAAAACTGTTTTTT,CSVGVATNEKLFF,.,TRBV29-1,TRBJ1-4,.
TGTGCCAGCAGCTTTTATGTTATGTCTGGACAACCCTCTGGGGCCAACGTCCTGACTTTC,CASSFYVMSGQPSGANVLTF,many,TRBV7-8,TRBJ2-6,.
TGCGCCAGCAGCTTGGTGGGACAGGGGGCCAATGAGCAGTTCTTC,CASSLVGQGANEQFF,many,TRBV5-1,TRBJ2-1,TRBD1
TGTGCCAGCAGTCCCTCGATGACAGGTAGGGAAGCTTTCTTT,CASSPSMTGREAFF,few,TRBV12-3/TRBV12-4,TRBJ1-1,.
TGTGCCAGCAGCGGGACCGTGTACGAGCAGTACTTC,CASSGTVYEQYF,.,TRBV6-2/TRBV6-3,TRBJ2-7,.
TGTGCCAGCAGGGTCGGACTAGCGGGAGGGTCCGAGCAGTACTTC,CASRVGLAGGSEQYF,.,TRBV2,TRBJ2-7,TRBD2